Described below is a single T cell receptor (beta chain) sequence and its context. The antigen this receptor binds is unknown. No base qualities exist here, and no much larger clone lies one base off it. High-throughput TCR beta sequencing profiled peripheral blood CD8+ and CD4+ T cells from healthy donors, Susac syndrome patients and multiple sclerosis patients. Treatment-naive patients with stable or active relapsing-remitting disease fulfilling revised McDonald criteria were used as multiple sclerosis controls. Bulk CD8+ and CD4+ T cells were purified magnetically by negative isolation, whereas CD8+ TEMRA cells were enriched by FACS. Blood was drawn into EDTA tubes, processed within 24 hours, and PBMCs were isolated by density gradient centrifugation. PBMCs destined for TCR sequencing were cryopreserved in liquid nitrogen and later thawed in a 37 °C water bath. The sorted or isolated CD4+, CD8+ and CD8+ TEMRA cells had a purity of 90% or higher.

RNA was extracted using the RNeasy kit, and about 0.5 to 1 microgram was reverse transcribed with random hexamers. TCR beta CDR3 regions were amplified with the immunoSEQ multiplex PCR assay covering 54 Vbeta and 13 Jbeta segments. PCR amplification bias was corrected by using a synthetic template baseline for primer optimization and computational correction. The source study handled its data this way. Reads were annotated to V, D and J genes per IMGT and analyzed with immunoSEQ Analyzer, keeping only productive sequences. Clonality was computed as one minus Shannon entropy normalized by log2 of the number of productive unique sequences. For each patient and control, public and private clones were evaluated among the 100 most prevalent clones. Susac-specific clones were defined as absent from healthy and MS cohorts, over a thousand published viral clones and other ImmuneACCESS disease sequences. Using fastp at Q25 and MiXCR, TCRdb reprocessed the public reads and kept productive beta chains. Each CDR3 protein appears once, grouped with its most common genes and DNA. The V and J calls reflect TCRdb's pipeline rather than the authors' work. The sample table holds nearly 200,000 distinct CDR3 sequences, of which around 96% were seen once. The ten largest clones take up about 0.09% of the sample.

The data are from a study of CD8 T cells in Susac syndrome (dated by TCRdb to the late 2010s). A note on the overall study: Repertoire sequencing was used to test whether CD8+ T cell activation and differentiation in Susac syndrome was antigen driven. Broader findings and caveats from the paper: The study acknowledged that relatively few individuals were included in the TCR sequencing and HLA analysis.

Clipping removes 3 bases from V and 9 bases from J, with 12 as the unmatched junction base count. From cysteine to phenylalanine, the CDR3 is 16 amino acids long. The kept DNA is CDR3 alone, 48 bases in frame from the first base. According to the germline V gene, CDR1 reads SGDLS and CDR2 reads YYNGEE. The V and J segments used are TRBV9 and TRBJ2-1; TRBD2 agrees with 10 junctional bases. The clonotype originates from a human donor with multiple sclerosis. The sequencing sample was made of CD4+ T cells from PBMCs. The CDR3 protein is CASSETVAGGVAEQFF. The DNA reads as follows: TGTGCCAGCAGCGAAACGGTAGCGGGAGGTGTAGCTGAGCAGTTCTTC.